Below, 23 T cell receptor beta chains from the same sample are listed, as sequenced in a study of blood T cell repertoires in COVID-19. Generated by immunoSEQ multiplex PCR, the TCRdb table keeps only in-frame clones and is missing some. The table shows 250,000 to 300,000 clones, with under 90% occurring only once. Sequencing used peripheral blood. The receptor set was obtained from a man in his fifties or sixties with acute or convalescent COVID-19.

The rearrangement links TRBV3-1 (or the pseudogene TRBV3-2) to TRBJ2-1, with D hard to call. The CDR3 runs to 15 residues. V was clipped by 3 bases and J by 2 bases, with 11 bases between them. The germline V gene encodes CDR1 LGHDT and CDR2 YNNKEL (reference sequence). CDR3: CASSQDLRTYNEQFF. For the CDR3, the DNA is TGTGCCAGCAGCCAGGATCTGAGGACCTACAATGAGCAGTTCTTC.

The V gene is TRBV5-1, the J gene TRBJ1-4; 8 bases fit TRBD1. The germline V gene encodes CDR1 SGHRS and CDR2 YFSETQ. The J segment lost 7 bases and the V segment lost 4 bases, leaving 9 bases of the junction unmatched. The CDR3 loop spans 15 amino acids. DNA of the CDR3: TGCGCCAGCAGCCAAGGGCAGGGGGCCCCTGAAAAACTGTTTTTT. Translated, it gives CASSQGQGAPEKLFF.

In its sample, this clone was seen a few times. This chain links TRBV5-1 with TRBJ1-2; 12 bases match TRBD1. Germline V lookup: CDR1 SGHRS, CDR2 YFSETQ. V lost 4 bases and J lost 8; bases outside the gene matches: 9. CDR3 length equals 15 residues. The CDR3 nucleotides are TGCGCCAGCAGCACGACACCCGGGACAGGGGGCGGCTACACCTTC. Its translation is CASSTTPGTGGGYTF.

The chain joins TRBV6-5 to TRBJ1-5, with 7 bases that match TRBD1. V lost 7 bases, J lost 1 base, and 4 bases stayed unmatched. The CDR3 runs to 14 residues. Germline loops: CDR1 MNHEY, CDR2 SVGAGI. The CDR3 DNA follows: TGTGCCAGCACAGGGGGTAACAGCAATCAGCCCCAGCATTTT. Residues: CASTGGNSNQPQHF.

The chain recombines TRBV2 with TRBJ2-1, with D unclear. V gave up 6 bases and J gave up 5 bases, with 11 bases separating them. Germline V CDR1 and CDR2: SNHLY, FYNNEI. The CDR3 is 13 amino acids. The CDR3 DNA reads as TGTGCCAGCAGGGGCAGCCTTAACAATGAGCAGTTCTTC. Residues: CASRGSLNNEQFF.

The V and J genes are TRBV3-1 (or the pseudogene TRBV3-2) and TRBJ2-7, with a weak D call TRBD1 (6 bases). V shed 5 bases and J shed 3 bases, with 14 bases lying between them. The CDR3 is 14 amino acids. Germline loops: CDR1 LGHDT, CDR2 YNNKEL (reference sequence). The CDR3 DNA reads TGTGCCAGCAGCTCGTCCACAGGGAACTACGAGCAGTACTTC. Translating gives CASSSSTGNYEQYF.

The V call is TRBV3-1 (or the pseudogene TRBV3-2), the J call TRBJ1-2; 8 positions match TRBD1. Per germline, CDR1 LGHDT and CDR2 YNNKEL (reference sequence). J gave up 8 bases and V 0 bases, and 5 bases lay outside the gene matches. This CDR3 is 14 amino acids long. As DNA, the CDR3 is TGTGCCAGCAGCCAAGATTCCAGGGGGCCAGGCTACACCTTC. It translates to CASSQDSRGPGYTF.

This clone occurred a few times. V usage is TRBV7-8 and J usage is TRBJ1-2; TRBD1 matches at 7 bases. Germline loops: CDR1 SGHVS, CDR2 FQNEAQ. The CDR3 loop spans 14 amino acids. With V trimmed by 0 bases and J by 6 bases, 4 bases remained unmatched. CDR3 DNA sequence: TGTGCCAGCAGCTTAGCGACAGGGAGGAATGGCTACACCTTC. It translates to CASSLATGRNGYTF. The whole variable domain, filled in from reference TRBV7-8 and TRBJ1-2, reads GAGVSQSPRYKVAKRGQDVALRCDPISGHVSLFWYQQALGQGPEFLTYFQNEAQLDKSGLPSDRFFAERPEGSVSTLKIQRTQQEDSAVYLCASSLATGRNGYTFGSGTRLTVV.

J is TRBJ1-1 and V is TRBV20-1; D perhaps matches TRBD1 (5 bases). Germline values: CDR1 DFQATT, CDR2 SNEGSKA (reference sequence). The CDR3 consists of 11 residues. Trimming took off 6 bases at V and 10 bases at J, with 15 bases between the two ends. The CDR3 region has the DNA TGCAGTGCCGCAGGACCCGGGGGAGCTTTCTTT. Amino acids: CSAAGPGGAFF.

The rearrangement joins TRBV11-2 to TRBJ1-4, with 9 bases fitting TRBD1. CDR1 SGHAT and CDR2 FQNNGV come from the germline V gene. The trim removed 5 bases at V and 8 bases at J, leaving 9 bases unmatched. This CDR3 contains 15 residues. The CDR3: CASSQGTGRNEKLFF. Here the CDR3 DNA reads TGTGCCAGCAGCCAAGGGACAGGGAGGAACGAAAAACTGTTTTTT. The entire variable domain, with the rest obtained from reference TRBV11-2 and TRBJ1-4, is as follows: EAGVAQSPRYKIIEKRQSVAFWCNPISGHATLYWYQQILGQGPKLLIQFQNNGVVDDSQLPKDRFSAERLKGVDSTLKIQPAKLEDSAVYLCASSQGTGRNEKLFFGSGTQLSVL.

This clone has just one count. V gene TRBV5-1 combines with J gene TRBJ1-2; tentative D call: TRBD1 (6 bases). The CDR3 sequence is 14 residues long. Trimming removed 2 bases from V and 4 bases from J, with 12 bases in between. Looked up from germline, CDR1 is SGHRS and CDR2 is YFSETQ. CDR3 nucleotide sequence: TGCGCCAGCAGCTTAAACGGGGGGCCCTATGGCTACACCTTC. Protein sequence: CASSLNGGPYGYTF.

This clone appeared a single time. J is TRBJ2-3 and V is TRBV27; 7 bases align to TRBD2. The CDR3 spans 17 residues. The germline V gene encodes CDR1 MNHEY and CDR2 SMNVEV (reference sequence). V was clipped by 6 bases and J by 0 bases; unmatched bases: 12. The CDR3 DNA reads as TGTGCCAGCAGCCCCCGGACTAGAGTTAGTAGCACAGATACGCAGTATTTT. Its protein is CASSPRTRVSSTDTQYF.

CDR3: CASSRQGGGYTF. CDR3 sequence (DNA): TGTGCCAGCAGCCGACAGGGAGGTGGCTACACCTTC. The chain combines TRBV14 with TRBJ1-2; 7 bases map to TRBD1. Germline lookup yields CDR1 SGHDN and CDR2 FVKESK. The CDR3 has 12 amino acids. J gave up 7 bases and V 4 bases, and 3 bases lay outside the gene matches.

This chain uses TRBV10-3 with TRBJ1-2; 8 nucleotides agree with TRBD1. CDR1 ENHRY and CDR2 SYGVKD come from the germline V gene. The CDR3 contains 12 residues. The junction had 6 bases not matched to a gene; V was cut back by 11 bases and J by 4 bases. CDR3 protein: CASGTGTYGYTF. CDR3 coding DNA: TGTGCCTCCGGGACAGGAACCTATGGCTACACCTTC.

The chain couples TRBV5-1 to TRBJ1-2; D may be TRBD1 (6 bases). V was clipped by 9 bases and J by 2 bases, with 17 bases between them. The CDR3 spans 14 residues. Germline assignment: CDR1 SGHRS and CDR2 YFSETQ. CDR3 sequence reads: CATRDTKGNYGYTF. CDR3 in DNA: TGCGCCACCCGGGACACTAAGGGAAACTATGGCTACACCTTC. Looking up the rest from reference TRBV5-1 and TRBJ1-2 gives the full variable domain: KAGVTQTPRYLIKTRGQQVTLSCSPISGHRSVSWYQQTPGQGLQFLFEYFSETQRNKGNFPGRFSGRQFSNSRSEMNVSTLELGDSALYLCATRDTKGNYGYTFGSGTRLTVV.

The rearrangement links TRBV3-1 (or the pseudogene TRBV3-2) to TRBJ2-5; D may be TRBD2 (5 bases). The V and J ends lost 4 bases and 4 bases respectively, with 16 bases between them. The CDR3 length is 15 residues. Germline V gives CDR1 LGHDT, CDR2 YNNKEL (reference sequence). The CDR3 coding sequence is TGTGCCAGCAGCCCGAAAGGCTCGGGAACAGAGACCCAGTACTTC. As protein: CASSPKGSGTETQYF.

J is TRBJ2-3 and V is TRBV2; 11 positions match TRBD1. This CDR3 has 16 residues. V was pared by 5 bases and J by 1 base, with 5 bases of the junction left unmatched. Germline CDR1 reads SNHLY; CDR2 reads FYNNEI. CDR3: CASSPWTGGGTDTQYF. The CDR3 DNA reads TGTGCCAGCAGTCCCTGGACAGGGGGCGGCACAGATACGCAGTATTTT.

This clone was counted a few times. The chain employs TRBV29-1 and TRBJ2-7, with 7 bases lining up with TRBD1. Germline V gives CDR1 SQVTM, CDR2 ANQGSEA. The length of the CDR3 is 13 residues. V trimming: 6 bases; J trimming: 3 bases; junction bases outside the gene matches: 8. The DNA for the CDR3 is TGCAGCGTAGAGACAGGGACCAACTACGAGCAGTACTTC. This sequence encodes CSVETGTNYEQYF.

A word on this clone: In the same sample, other DNA sequences code for this CDR3. The V gene is TRBV20-1, the J gene TRBJ1-2; D might be TRBD1 (6 bases). The ends were cut back, 6 bases at V and 3 bases at J, with 8 bases in the middle. Germline V gene data show CDR1 as DFQATT and CDR2 as SNEGSKA (reference sequence). CDR3 length: 11 residues. DNA of the CDR3: TGCAGTGCCAGGACAGACTATGGCTACACCTTC. It is translated as CSARTDYGYTF.

The chain is built from TRBV6-5 and TRBJ2-7, with 7 bases matching TRBD1. Germline V gene lookup returns CDR1 MNHEY and CDR2 SVGAGI. This CDR3 has 15 residues. The ends lost 7 bases at V and 3 bases at J; junction bases unmatched: 12. The CDR3 region has the DNA TGTGCCAGCATTCGAGAGGACAGGTCCTACTACGAGCAGTACTTC. It encodes CASIREDRSYYEQYF.

The gene calls are TRBV10-2 and TRBJ2-1; D gene unclear. CDR1 and CDR2 (germline): WSHSY, SAAADI. V was clipped by 8 bases and J by 1 base, with 9 bases between them. The CDR3 is 13 amino acids. The CDR3, as DNA: TGCGCCAGCGCGGATAGATCCTACAATGAGCAGTTCTTC. Its protein is CASADRSYNEQFF.

The chain links TRBV7-8 to TRBJ2-2; a possible D gene is TRBD1 (6 bases). Germline V gene data show CDR1 as SGHVS and CDR2 as FQNEAQ. The CDR3 covers 16 residues. V gave up 0 bases and J gave up 3 bases, with 11 bases separating them. The CDR3 DNA reads TGTGCCAGCAGCTTAGCGCCTAACAGGGACACCGGGGAGCTGTTTTTT. Amino acids: CASSLAPNRDTGELFF.

The chain is built from TRBV13 and TRBJ1-1, with D tentatively TRBD1 (5 bases). V dropped 2 bases and J dropped 4 bases, with 8 bases sitting between them. Per germline, CDR1 PRHDT and CDR2 FYEKMQ (reference sequence). The CDR3 has 13 residues. CDR3 sequence reads: CASSLSRGTEAFF. CDR3 nucleotides: TGTGCCAGCAGCTTAAGTAGGGGCACTGAAGCTTTCTTT.